Below, one T cell receptor beta chain is given with its context. This entry comes from a study of blood T cell repertoires in COVID-19. J was trimmed by 2 bases and V by 1 base; bases with no gene match: 5. The V gene's germline CDR1 is SQVTM and CDR2 ANQGSEA. CDR3 length: 14 amino acids. Sequencing was performed with immunoSEQ multiplex PCR; in TCRdb, only in-frame clones are kept and a portion is missing. The sample has approximately 140,000 clones; around 91% are singletons. Sequencing used peripheral blood. The TCR originated in a man aged 18-30 years with COVID-19, enrolled during active disease. The chain recombines TRBV29-1 with TRBJ2-7, with 7 bases matching TRBD1. The CDR3 loop reads CSVEGGDRAYEQYF. The CDR3 DNA reads TGCAGCGTTGAAGGAGGAGACAGGGCCTACGAGCAGTACTTC.